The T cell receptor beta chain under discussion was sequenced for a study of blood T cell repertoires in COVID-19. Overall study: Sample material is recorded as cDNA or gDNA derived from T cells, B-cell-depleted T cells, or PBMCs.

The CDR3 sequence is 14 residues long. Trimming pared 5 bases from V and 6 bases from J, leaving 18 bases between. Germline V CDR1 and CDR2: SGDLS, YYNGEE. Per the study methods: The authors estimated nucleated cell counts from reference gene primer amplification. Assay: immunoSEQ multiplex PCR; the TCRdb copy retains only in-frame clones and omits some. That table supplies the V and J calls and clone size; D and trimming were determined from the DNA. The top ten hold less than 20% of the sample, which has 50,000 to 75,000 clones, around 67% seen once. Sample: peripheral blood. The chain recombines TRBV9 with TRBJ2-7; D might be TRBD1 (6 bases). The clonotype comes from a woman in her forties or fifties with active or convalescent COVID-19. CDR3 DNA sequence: TGTGCCAGCAGTAGTAGGGACATTCCCTCCGAGCAGTACTTC. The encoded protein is CASSSRDIPSEQYF. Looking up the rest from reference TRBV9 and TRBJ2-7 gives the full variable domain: DSGVTQTPKHLITATGQRVTLRCSPRSGDLSVYWYQQSLDQGLQFLIQYYNGEERAKGNILERFSAQQFPDLHSELNLSSLELGDSALYFCASSSRDIPSEQYFGPGTRLTVT.